A selection of T cell receptor beta chains follows, all from one sample in a study of identical twins. MiXCR was run by TCRdb on the 5' RACE reads, yielding one entry per CDR3 protein. The repertoire holds under 1 million distinct CDR3 sequences, with roughly an eighth as singletons. The same sample was also studied in work on yellow fever vaccine responses in identical twins.

The sample consisted of PBMCs. The receptors originated from a woman aged 18-35 years in good health. CDR3s include the opening cysteine and the closing phenylalanine or tryptophan. D genes are given only for firm matches. Clone size appears in some rows only: once, few, many, or a class for an expanded clone.

CDR3 protein	CDR3 DNA	J gene	V gene	clone size	D gene
CASSPRQGGVYNEQFF	TGTGCCAGCAGTCCAAGACAGGGTGGGGTATACAATGAGCAGTTCTTC	TRBJ2-1	TRBV12-3/TRBV12-4	many	TRBD1
CASSFPGTANEKLFF	TGTGCCAGCAGCTTCCCAGGGACTGCAAATGAAAAACTGTTTTTT	TRBJ1-4	TRBV11-2	few	.
CSASGSHPSGKGTDTQYF	TGCAGTGCTAGTGGGTCTCATCCTAGCGGGAAAGGGACAGATACGCAGTATTTT	TRBJ2-3	TRBV20-1	many	TRBD2
CASSYSTDYEQYF	TGTGCCAGCAGTTACTCAACAGACTACGAGCAGTACTTC	TRBJ2-7	TRBV6-5	.	.
CSAETGGWAGANVLTF	TGCAGTGCTGAGACAGGGGGATGGGCTGGGGCCAACGTCCTGACTTTC	TRBJ2-6	TRBV20-1	.	TRBD1
CGNLDYGTDTQYF	TGCGGGAATTTGGACTACGGCACAGATACGCAGTATTTT	TRBJ2-3	TRBV29-1	few	.
CATREIQETQYF	TGTGCCACCCGAGAGATCCAAGAGACCCAGTACTTC	TRBJ2-5	TRBV28	few	.
CASTPYVSGSDEQFF	TGTGCCAGCACCCCCTATGTTAGCGGGAGCGATGAGCAGTTCTTC	TRBJ2-1	TRBV6-1	few	TRBD2
CASSPRLAGAYNVQFF	TGTGCCAGCAGTCCCCGGCTCGCGGGAGCCTACAATGTGCAGTTCTTC	TRBJ2-1	TRBV12-3/TRBV12-4	once	TRBD2
CASSLMPVNTEAFF	TGTGCCAGCAGTTTAATGCCTGTAAACACTGAAGCTTTCTTT	TRBJ1-1	TRBV12-3/TRBV12-4	many	.
CASSLNLLAGGQYF	TGTGCCAGCAGTTTGAATTTATTAGCGGGGGGACAGTATTTT	TRBJ2-3	TRBV12-3/TRBV12-4	.	TRBD2
CASSASTGNYEQYF	TGTGCCAGCAGTGCCTCGACAGGAAACTACGAGCAGTACTTC	TRBJ2-7	TRBV6-5	few	.
CATSSAGRRTNYGYTF	TGTGCCACCAGCTCTGCCGGACGGAGAACTAACTATGGCTACACCTTC	TRBJ1-2	TRBV15	.	.
CASSRLPGLAGGYNEQFF	TGTGCCAGCAGCCGACTGCCGGGACTAGCGGGGGGATACAATGAGCAGTTCTTC	TRBJ2-1	TRBV6-1	few	TRBD2
CASSRRTGNYEQYF	TGTGCCAGCAGCCGAAGGACAGGAAACTACGAGCAGTACTTC	TRBJ2-7	TRBV28	many	TRBD1
CATSDSRADEKLFF	TGTGCCACCAGTGATAGTAGAGCTGATGAAAAACTGTTTTTT	TRBJ1-4	TRBV24-1	many	.
CASSLTSAFYNEQFF	TGTGCCAGCAGTTTAACTAGCGCGTTCTACAATGAGCAGTTCTTC	TRBJ2-1	TRBV11-2	few	TRBD2
CASRDGFMNTEAFF	TGCGCCAGCAGAGACGGCTTCATGAACACTGAAGCTTTCTTT	TRBJ1-1	TRBV10-2	few	.
CASSARTSGRQTQYF	TGTGCCAGCAGTGCCCGGACTAGCGGGAGGCAGACCCAGTACTTC	TRBJ2-5	TRBV2	.	TRBD2
CASSSTGLRKDNEQFF	TGTGCCAGCAGTTCGACAGGGTTGCGTAAAGACAATGAGCAGTTCTTC	TRBJ2-1	TRBV6-5	.	TRBD1
CASSFGGFAGELFF	TGTGCCAGCAGTTTCGGTGGATTCGCCGGGGAGCTGTTTTTT	TRBJ2-2	TRBV12-3/TRBV12-4	.	.
CASSSTWTSRVPPGELFF	TGTGCCAGCAGTTCGACCTGGACTAGCAGAGTCCCTCCCGGGGAGCTGTTTTTT	TRBJ2-2	TRBV27	.	TRBD2
CSAWTGSSYEQYF	TGCAGTGCTTGGACAGGGTCATCCTACGAGCAGTACTTC	TRBJ2-7	TRBV20-1	.	TRBD1
CASSEAHTGITQYF	TGTGCCAGCAGTGAAGCGCACACCGGGATAACCCAGTACTTC	TRBJ2-5	TRBV6-1	.	.
CASGRSSVSYEQYF	TGTGCCAGCGGCCGCTCTAGCGTCTCCTACGAGCAGTACTTC	TRBJ2-7	TRBV6-1	many	.